The 27 T cell receptor beta chains given below trace back to one sample, sequenced in a study of T cell changes during pregnancy in multiple sclerosis (dated by TCRdb to the late 2010s). The method behind the library was the immunoSEQ multiplex PCR assay. The table was pulled from immuneACCESS by TCRdb, which kept in-frame rearrangements only. Such tables lose some clones; where checked, under half of the loss comes from unresolved V genes, and the rest has no known cause. For this sample the table gives about 93,000 clones, of which 91% were detected only once. The ten biggest clones cover more than 1.5% of the sample. The sequenced sample was peripheral blood, obtained after pregnancy. These receptors originate from a female donor in good health, enrolled as a control in a pregnancy study.

The rearrangement uses TRBV30 and TRBJ1-6; no firm D call. CDR3 length: 17 residues. The germline V and J ends were trimmed by 0 bases and 0 bases, with 12 bases remaining between them. The germline V gene encodes CDR1 GTSNPN and CDR2 SVGIG (reference sequence). CDR3 in amino acids: CAWSVQRTTSYNSPLHF. In nucleotides, the CDR3 is TGTGCCTGGAGTGTACAGCGGACCACCTCCTATAATTCACCCCTCCACTTT.

The chain is built from TRBV28 and TRBJ2-7; 7 bases are shared with TRBD1. The CDR3 sequence is 14 residues long. Germline values: CDR1 MDHEN, CDR2 SYDVKM. V lost 5 bases and J lost 6; bases outside the gene matches: 10. The CDR3 bases are TGTGCCAGCAGTGACAGGGAATGGCTACGCGAGCAGTACTTC. Translating it yields CASSDREWLREQYF.

V gene TRBV2 combines with J gene TRBJ1-1; maybe TRBD1 (5 bases). The CDR3 runs to 12 residues. V was clipped by 8 bases and J by 4 bases, with 11 bases between them. Germline V gene sequence: CDR1 SNHLY, CDR2 FYNNEI. DNA for the CDR3: TGTGCCAGCCTCAGGGTGGGCACTGAAGCTTTCTTT. Protein product: CASLRVGTEAFF.

V and J are TRBV5-1 and TRBJ1-6; TRBD1 is a possible D gene (5 bases). Germline V gene lookup returns CDR1 SGHRS and CDR2 YFSETQ. The ends were cut back, 1 base at V and 13 bases at J, with 18 bases in the middle. CDR3 size: 15 residues. CDR3 amino acids: CASSLTGTETAPLHF. The CDR3 nucleotides are TGCGCCAGCAGCTTGACCGGGACTGAAACGGCTCCCCTCCACTTT.

The chain's CDR3 is CASSPGTANQPQHF. The CDR3 DNA reads TGCGCCAGCAGCCCCGGGACAGCCAATCAGCCCCAGCATTTT. The chain joins TRBV5-1 to TRBJ1-5, with 7 bases that match TRBD1. Germline V gene sequence: CDR1 SGHRS, CDR2 YFSETQ. This CDR3 has 14 residues. V lost 4 bases, J lost 3 bases, and 4 bases stayed unmatched.

The chain recombines TRBV9 with TRBJ2-7; 9 nucleotides line up with TRBD1. The CDR3 spans 14 residues. Trimming cost V 3 bases and J 2 bases; bases outside gene matches: 3. Germline CDR1 reads SGDLS; CDR2 reads YYNGEE. The CDR3, as DNA: TGTGCCAGCAGCGCGGACAGGGGTCCCTACGAGCAGTACTTC. Its translation is CASSADRGPYEQYF.

The chain employs TRBV6-5 and TRBJ1-1; weak D call: TRBD1 (5 bases). Germline CDR1 MNHEY, CDR2 SVGAGI. The CDR3 covers 14 residues. The V gene lost 2 bases and the J gene lost 4 bases, with 11 bases spanning the gap. The CDR3 protein is CASSYGGSGTEAFF. The CDR3 nucleotides read TGTGCCAGCAGTTACGGGGGGTCCGGCACTGAAGCTTTCTTT.

The chain has TRBV27 and TRBJ2-7, with D tentatively TRBD2 (6 bases). The V gene lost 5 bases and the J gene lost 9 bases, with 14 bases spanning the gap. The CDR3 has 12 residues. Per the germline V gene, CDR1 is MNHEY and CDR2 is SMNVEV (reference sequence). The DNA for the CDR3 is TGTGCCAGCAGTCGGACGGGGGTGTGGCAGTACTTC. The encoded protein is CASSRTGVWQYF.

The chain employs TRBV28 and TRBJ1-2; 8 bases are a match to TRBD1. The CDR3 totals 15 residues. The germline V gene encodes CDR1 MDHEN and CDR2 SYDVKM. V gave up 4 bases and J gave up 5 bases; unmatched junction bases: 9. Here the CDR3 reads CASSSQGALGYGYTF. The CDR3 DNA sequence: TGTGCCAGCAGTTCTCAGGGGGCGCTGGGATATGGCTACACCTTC.

This clone was observed once. This chain joins TRBV6-5 and TRBJ1-1; D possibly corresponds to TRBD1 (6 bases). Germline values: CDR1 MNHEY, CDR2 SVGAGI. The CDR3 runs 13 residues. V lost 5 bases to trimming and J lost 4 bases, with 11 bases between them. DNA of the CDR3: TGTGCCAGCAGTCCCGACAGGAGCACTGAAGCTTTCTTT. Protein product: CASSPDRSTEAFF.

V gene TRBV6-6 combines with J gene TRBJ2-3; TRBD1 is a possible D gene (8 bases). This CDR3 contains 14 residues. Germline V gene lookup returns CDR1 MNHNY and CDR2 SVGAGI (reference sequence). The ends were cut back, 6 bases at V and 1 base at J, with 11 bases in the middle. The chain's CDR3 is CASRQGGGTDTQYF. The CDR3 DNA reads TGTGCCAGCAGACAGGGGGGGGGCACAGATACGCAGTATTTT.

V and J are TRBV9 and TRBJ1-2, with 7 bases lining up with TRBD1. CDR1 and CDR2 (germline): SGDLS, YYNGEE. The trim removed 0 bases at V and 3 bases at J, leaving 5 bases unmatched. This CDR3 has 15 residues. CDR3 sequence (DNA): TGTGCCAGCAGCGTAGACCCGACAGGGTACTATGGCTACACCTTC. Encoded protein: CASSVDPTGYYGYTF.

The CDR3 DNA reads TGTGCCAGCAGCTCCGGCGGGAGCGGGGGGGAGGTTGTGACCCAGTACTTC. Its protein product is CASSSGGSGGEVVTQYF. The V call is TRBV13, the J call TRBJ2-5, with TRBD2 matching over 10 bases. Germline values: CDR1 PRHDT, CDR2 FYEKMQ (reference sequence). With V trimmed by 4 bases and J by 7 bases, 15 bases remained unmatched. The CDR3 length is 17 residues.

The chain employs TRBV4-1 and TRBJ2-7; 7 nucleotides agree with TRBD1. V shed 2 bases, J shed 2 bases, and the junction held 3 bases outside the gene matches. The CDR3 has 14 amino acids. CDR1 and CDR2 (germline): MGHRA, YSYEKL. CDR3 protein: CASSQSRGTYEQYF. The CDR3 coding sequence is TGCGCCAGCAGCCAATCCAGGGGGACCTACGAGCAGTACTTC.

This clone was counted a single time. This sequence joins TRBV4-3 and TRBJ2-1; perhaps TRBD1 as D (6 bases). The germline CDR1 and CDR2 sequences are LGHNA and YSLEER. The CDR3 totals 19 residues. The V gene lost 4 bases and the J gene lost 0 bases, with 22 bases spanning the gap. The CDR3 bases are TGCGCCAGCAGCCTCCCTGAATATGGGGGCTGGAGCTCCTACAATGAGCAGTTCTTC. Protein: CASSLPEYGGWSSYNEQFF.

The chain uses TRBV5-6 and TRBJ1-1; 8 positions match TRBD1. With 3 bases clipped from V and 0 bases from J, the junction kept 4 bases outside the gene matches. This CDR3 is 15 amino acids long. CDR1 and CDR2 from the germline V gene are SGHDT and YYEEEE. The chain's CDR3 is CASSSIRGLNTEAFF. The DNA of the CDR3 is TGTGCCAGCAGCTCAATCAGGGGGCTGAACACTGAAGCTTTCTTT.

The DNA for the CDR3 is TGTGCCAGCAGCTCCTCCGGACAGGGGGATTCACCCCTCCACTTT. Protein: CASSSSGQGDSPLHF. The chain couples TRBV11-2 to TRBJ1-6; TRBD1 agrees at 10 bases. Per the germline V gene, CDR1 is SGHAT and CDR2 is FQNNGV. The ends lost 4 bases at V and 8 bases at J; junction bases unmatched: 5. This CDR3 has 15 amino acids.

In the case of this clone: Other DNA sequences in this specimen translate into the identical CDR3. The V gene is TRBV2, the J gene TRBJ2-1; 11 bases fit TRBD2. CDR1 is SNHLY and CDR2 is FYNNEI in the germline V gene. The CDR3 consists of 18 residues. Trimming took 3 bases from V and 0 from J; bases not matched to a gene: 7. The CDR3 bases are TGTGCCAGCAGTGACCCAAAAACTAGCGGGGGCTCCTACAATGAGCAGTTCTTC. It translates to CASSDPKTSGGSYNEQFF.

The rearrangement uses TRBV18 and TRBJ1-5; 8 bases are a match to TRBD1. Per germline, CDR1 KGHSH and CDR2 LQKENI. The CDR3 totals 13 residues. Losses at the gene ends were 5 bases for V and 11 bases for J; bases not matched to a gene: 8. The CDR3 here is CASSDRGGSSQHF. CDR3 DNA: TGTGCCAGCTCAGACAGGGGTGGAAGCTCCCAGCATTTT.

In its sample, this clone was seen once. This chain uses TRBV29-1 with TRBJ1-1, with D unclear. The length of the CDR3 is 14 residues. CDR1 is SQVTM and CDR2 is ANQGSEA in the germline V gene. The V end was cut by 5 bases, the J end by 6 bases, with 19 bases between. The CDR3 DNA sequence: TGCAGCGTTTTGAGGTTTAGCAAACTATCTGAAGCTTTCTTT. This codes for CSVLRFSKLSEAFF.

The rearrangement links TRBV18 to TRBJ2-7, with 12 bases that match TRBD1. CDR3 length equals 13 residues. Germline V gene data show CDR1 as KGHSH and CDR2 as LQKENI. The ends lost 7 bases at V and 6 bases at J; junction bases unmatched: 4. CDR3 residues: CASWGQGAGEQYF. The CDR3 nucleotides read TGTGCCAGCTGGGGACAGGGGGCTGGCGAGCAGTACTTC.

The chain employs TRBV7-9 and TRBJ1-2; D perhaps matches TRBD1 (6 bases). This CDR3 is 12 amino acids long. The V and J ends lost 5 bases and 4 bases respectively, with 8 bases between them. The germline V gene has CDR1 SEHNR and CDR2 FQNEAQ (reference sequence). CDR3 nucleotide sequence: TGTGCCAGCAGCCCGGACAGCTATGGCTACACCTTC. This codes for CASSPDSYGYTF. The whole variable domain, remainder taken from reference TRBV7-9 and TRBJ1-2, is DTGVSQNPRHKITKRGQNVTFRCDPISEHNRLYWYRQTLGQGPEFLTYFQNEAQLEKSRLLSDRFSAERPKGSFSTLEIQRTEQGDSAMYLCASSPDSYGYTFGSGTRLTVV.

The V and J genes are TRBV4-1 and TRBJ1-3; the match to TRBD1 covers 10 bases. The CDR3 sequence is 16 residues long. Germline V CDR1 and CDR2: MGHRA, YSYEKL. Trimming took 4 bases from V and 4 from J; bases not matched to a gene: 7. CDR3 sequence (DNA): TGCGCCAGCAGCCCCGCGGGACAGGGGTGGGGAAACACCATATATTTT. Its translation is CASSPAGQGWGNTIYF.

The V and J genes are TRBV6-5 and TRBJ1-2; 7 positions match TRBD1. After removal of 5 bases from V and 4 bases from J, the junction contained 4 bases not matched to a gene. This CDR3 contains 13 residues. From germline, CDR1 is MNHEY and CDR2 SVGAGI. The DNA for the CDR3 is TGTGCCAGCAGTCGACAGGGTCTCTATGGCTACACCTTC. Amino acids: CASSRQGLYGYTF.

J is TRBJ2-7 and V is TRBV6-1, with D uncertain. Trimming cost V 7 bases and J 7 bases, with 14 bases left between them. Germline V gives CDR1 MNHNS, CDR2 SASEGT. This CDR3 spans 12 amino acids. The CDR3: CASTPHRAEQYF. CDR3 DNA: TGTGCCAGCACCCCCCATCGTGCGGAGCAGTACTTC.

The chain couples TRBV5-6 to TRBJ2-7; D uncertain. The CDR3 runs to 12 residues. The V end lost 1 base, the J end lost 4 bases, and 6 bases lay between the germline ends. CDR1 and CDR2 (germline): SGHDT, YYEEEE. The CDR3 bases are TGTGCCAGCAGCTTGTCAGTTTACGAGCAGTACTTC. This gives the protein CASSLSVYEQYF.

To note about this clone: At one end, the junction sequence differs from germline, possibly due to a read error. The chain is built from TRBV7-7 and TRBJ2-2; D uncertain. Germline V lookup: CDR1 SSHAT, CDR2 FNYEAQ (reference sequence). This CDR3 region has 14 residues. CDR3 region: CASSLVLNTGELFF. In DNA, the CDR3 is TGTGCTAGCAGCTTGGTACTTAACACCGGGGAGCTGTTTTTT. Based on the CDR3 plus reference TRBV7-7 and TRBJ2-2, the full variable domain is GAGVSQSPRYKVTKRGQDVTLRCDPISSHATLYWYQQALGQGPEFLTYFNYEAQPDKSGLPSDRFSAERPEGSISTLTIQRTEQRDSAMYRCASSLVLNTGELFFGEGSRLTVL.